These 8 T cell receptor beta chains were all obtained from the same sample, sequenced in a study of blood T cell repertoires in COVID-19. Here immunoSEQ multiplex PCR was the method, and the copy in TCRdb shows in-frame clones only, minus some. The profile shows around 29,000 clones, roughly nine tenths of them singletons. The sample consisted of peripheral blood. These receptor sequences come from a man between 60 and 75 years old with acute or convalescent COVID-19.

This chain links TRBV24-1 with TRBJ2-1; 7 nucleotides match TRBD1. The CDR3 has 19 amino acids. After removal of 2 bases from V and 12 bases from J, the junction contained 24 bases not matched to a gene. Germline V gene data show CDR1 as KGHDR and CDR2 as SFDVKD. CDR3 DNA: TGTGCCACCAGTGATTCGGACAGGAACGGAACGGAGTTTTTAGCACGGCAGTTCTTC. It encodes CATSDSDRNGTEFLARQFF.

The gene calls are TRBV19 and TRBJ1-3; 7 nucleotides match TRBD1. Trimming removed 5 bases from V and 4 bases from J; junction bases left unmatched: 5. The germline CDR1 and CDR2 sequences are LNHDA and SQIVND (reference sequence). The CDR3 consists of 14 residues. CDR3 DNA sequence: TGTGCCAGTAGTGTTACAGGGGTCGGAAACACCATATATTTT. The encoded protein is CASSVTGVGNTIYF.

The chain uses TRBV18 and TRBJ1-4; tentatively, D is TRBD1 (5 bases). The germline gives CDR1 KGHSH, CDR2 LQKENI. The CDR3 spans 17 residues. The V end was cut by 0 bases, the J end by 4 bases, with 15 bases between. The DNA of the CDR3 is TGTGCCAGCTCACCACCGATCGGGGGGATGGATAATGAAAAACTGTTTTTT. It yields the protein CASSPPIGGMDNEKLFF.

The gene calls are TRBV5-1 and TRBJ2-2; TRBD1 matches 8 bases. The junction had 5 bases not matched to a gene; V was cut back by 4 bases and J by 0 bases. Germline CDR1 and CDR2: SGHRS and YFSETQ. There are 16 residues in the CDR3. The CDR3 reads CASSRTGNTNTGELFF. The CDR3 DNA follows: TGCGCCAGCAGCCGGACAGGGAACACGAACACCGGGGAGCTGTTTTTT.

The CDR3 DNA reads TGTGCCAGTAGGGCGGGGCCGGTGGACTATGGCTACACCTTC. It encodes CASRAGPVDYGYTF. This chain links TRBV19 with TRBJ1-2; D is perhaps TRBD1 (5 bases). V lost 6 bases to trimming and J lost 3 bases, with 14 bases between them. Germline CDR1 is LNHDA and CDR2 is SQIVND (reference sequence). The CDR3 consists of 14 residues.

The chain combines TRBV3-1 (or the pseudogene TRBV3-2) with TRBJ2-7; 11 bases are a match to TRBD2. The V and J ends lost 4 bases and 0 bases, in that order; junction bases with no gene match: 2. This CDR3 spans 15 amino acids. Per germline, CDR1 LGHDT and CDR2 YNNKEL (reference sequence). This CDR3 is CASSPTSGISYEQYF. The CDR3 DNA follows: TGTGCCAGCAGCCCGACTAGCGGGATCTCCTACGAGCAGTACTTC.

The chain combines TRBV5-6 with TRBJ1-6; D remains ambiguous. The CDR3 contains 13 residues. Per germline, CDR1 SGHDT and CDR2 YYEEEE. Between the trimmed V and J ends, which lost 6 bases and 13 bases, there was a span of 17 bases. The DNA for the CDR3 is TGTGCCAGCACCCTTCAGGAGGCCCTCCCCCTCCACTTT. Protein: CASTLQEALPLHF. The full variable domain, in which reference TRBV5-6 and TRBJ1-6 provide the parts outside the CDR3, is DAGVTQSPTHLIKTRGQQVTLRCSPKSGHDTVSWYQQALGQGPQFIFQYYEEEERQRGNFPDRFSGHQFPNYSSELNVNALLLGDSALYLCASTLQEALPLHFGNGTRLTVT.

This chain uses TRBV6-5 with TRBJ1-1; 8 nucleotides match TRBD1. This CDR3 is built from 16 residues. V lost 0 bases to trimming and J lost 1 base; unmatched junction nucleotides: 4. CDR1 and CDR2 (germline): MNHEY, SVGAGI. This CDR3 reads CASSYSSQGANTEAFF. Written as DNA, the CDR3 is TGTGCCAGCAGTTACTCCTCGCAGGGGGCGAACACTGAAGCTTTCTTT.